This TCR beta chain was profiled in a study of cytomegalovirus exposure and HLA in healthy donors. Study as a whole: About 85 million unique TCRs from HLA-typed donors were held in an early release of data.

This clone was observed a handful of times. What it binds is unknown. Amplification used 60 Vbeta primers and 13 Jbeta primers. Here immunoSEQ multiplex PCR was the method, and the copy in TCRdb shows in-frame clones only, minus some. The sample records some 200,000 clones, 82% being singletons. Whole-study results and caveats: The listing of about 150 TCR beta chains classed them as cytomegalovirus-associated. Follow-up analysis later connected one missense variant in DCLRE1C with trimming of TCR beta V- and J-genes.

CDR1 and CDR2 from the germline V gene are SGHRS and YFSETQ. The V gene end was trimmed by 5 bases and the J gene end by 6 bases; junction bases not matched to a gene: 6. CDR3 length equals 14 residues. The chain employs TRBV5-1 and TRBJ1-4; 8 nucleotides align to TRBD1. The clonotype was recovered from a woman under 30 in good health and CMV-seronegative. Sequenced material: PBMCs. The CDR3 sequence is CASSLNRGDEKLFF. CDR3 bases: TGCGCCAGCAGTCTTAACAGGGGGGATGAAAAACTGTTTTTT. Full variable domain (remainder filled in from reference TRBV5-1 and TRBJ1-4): KAGVTQTPRYLIKTRGQQVTLSCSPISGHRSVSWYQQTPGQGLQFLFEYFSETQRNKGNFPGRFSGRQFSNSRSEMNVSTLELGDSALYLCASSLNRGDEKLFFGSGTQLSVL.